The clone carrying this T cell receptor beta chain was counted a few times. Its antigen is as yet unknown. The source of the sample is a study of a mutant IDH1 vaccine in newly diagnosed glioma. TCRdb keeps only in-frame clones here, not all; method: immunoSEQ multiplex PCR. The table lists 40,000 to 60,000 clones, under 85% of them singletons. Time point indicated: week 35, safety follow-up. Each dose of the vaccine consisted of 300 ug of mutant IDH1 20-mer peptide, with topical imiquimod. The CDR3 has 13 amino acids. The ends were cut back, 7 bases at V and 0 bases at J, with 12 bases in the middle. The germline V gene has CDR1 SQVTM and CDR2 ANQGSEA.

This TCR was recovered from a man aged 35 to 55 with glioma. This sample comprised PBMCs, obtained from a glioma patient whose treatment included an IDH1 peptide vaccine. This chain connects TRBV29-1 to TRBJ1-2; TRBD1 might be the D (6 bases). CDR3 amino acids: CSALQGANYGYTF. The CDR3, as DNA: TGCAGCGCCCTACAGGGAGCTAACTATGGCTACACCTTC.